This T cell receptor (beta chain) emerged from a study of CD8 T cells in Susac syndrome. Study details: Of the sequenced Susac syndrome patients, five or six had active disease and about eight were in remission. Study findings and constraints: The authors found no clonal expansion in Susac syndrome CD4+ T cell repertoires.

Peripheral blood CD8+ and CD4+ T cells were profiled by TCR beta sequencing. RNA was extracted with the RNeasy kit, and a quantity of roughly 0.5 to 1 ug was reverse transcribed using random hexamers. TCRdb re-called the immunoSEQ multiplex PCR reads through MiXCR, storing one row per CDR3 protein. The data contain under 300,000 distinct CDR3 sequences, roughly 95% of them singletons. A remark on this clonotype: The antigen remains unidentified.

The sample comprised CD4+ T cells from PBMCs. The sequence derives from a human donor with Susac syndrome.

The CDR3 here is CASSQQTGTSGLGEQFF. The CDR3, as DNA: TGTGCCAGCAGCCAGCAAACCGGGACTAGCGGGTTGGGTGAGCAGTTCTTC. This chain joins TRBV3-1 and TRBJ2-1; 12 bases line up with TRBD2. Germline V CDR1 and CDR2: LGHDT, YNNKEL (reference sequence). V was pared by 3 bases and J by 9 bases, with 12 bases of the junction left unmatched. CDR3 length equals 17 residues.